A single sample gave rise to the 10 T cell receptor beta chains below, sequenced in a study of blood T cell repertoires in COVID-19. Method: immunoSEQ multiplex PCR; TCRdb's copy keeps in-frame clones and lacks some. In the table there are 150,000 to 200,000 clones, 85% of which are singletons. The sample was peripheral blood. These receptors all come from a woman aged 60-75 years with acute or convalescent COVID-19.

This clone was seen a single time. CDR3 amino acids: CASSLAWSSGANVLTF. The CDR3, as DNA: TGTGCCAGCAGCTTAGCGTGGAGCTCTGGGGCCAACGTCCTGACTTTC. The V gene is TRBV7-2, the J gene TRBJ2-6; D is unresolved. Per the germline V gene, CDR1 is SGHTA and CDR2 is FQGNSA. V lost 0 bases and J lost 0, with 6 bases in between. The CDR3 contains 16 residues.

This clone was picked up one time. This chain connects TRBV9 to TRBJ2-5, with D possibly matching TRBD2 (6 bases). CDR3 length: 14 amino acids. In germline, CDR1 is SGDLS, CDR2 YYNGEE. Trimming removed 4 bases from V and 4 bases from J, with 14 bases in between. CDR3 in DNA: TGTGCCAGCAGCCCAAGACTAGGCGGAGAGACCCAGTACTTC. Translating it yields CASSPRLGGETQYF.

This clone was picked up one time. This sequence joins TRBV6-1 and TRBJ1-6; D gene unclear. From germline, CDR1 is MNHNS and CDR2 SASEGT. This CDR3 has 16 residues. V dropped 2 bases and J dropped 7 bases, with 15 bases sitting between them. Written as DNA, the CDR3 is TGTGCCAGCAGTGAATTGAGTAGGAGGGCCAATTCACCCCTCCACTTT. Protein product: CASSELSRRANSPLHF.

This clone occurred once. This chain connects TRBV3-1 (or the pseudogene TRBV3-2) to TRBJ2-1; D unclear. V was clipped by 3 bases and J by 9 bases, with 9 bases between them. Per the germline V gene, CDR1 is LGHDT and CDR2 is YNNKEL (reference sequence). CDR3 length equals 12 residues. CDR3 nucleotide sequence: TGTGCCAGCAGCCAGAGTAGTGCTGAGCAGTTCTTC. Its protein product is CASSQSSAEQFF.

This chain uses TRBV6-6 with TRBJ2-1, with D possibly being TRBD1 (6 bases). Per the germline V gene, CDR1 is MNHNY and CDR2 is SVGAGI (reference sequence). Trimming left V 6 bases short and J 0 bases short, with 12 bases between. The CDR3 runs 15 residues. The chain's CDR3 is CASSRRTVSYNEQFF. The CDR3 region has the DNA TGTGCCAGCAGCCGCCGGACAGTCTCCTACAATGAGCAGTTCTTC.

The chain has TRBV5-4 and TRBJ2-5, with 9 bases fitting TRBD1. J gave up 3 bases and V 4 bases, and 4 bases lay outside the gene matches. The CDR3 is 14 amino acids. Germline CDR1 and CDR2: SGHNT and YYREEE (reference sequence). CDR3: CASSTRTGEETQYF. The CDR3, as DNA: TGTGCCAGCAGCACCAGGACAGGGGAAGAGACCCAGTACTTC.

The chain carries TRBV7-3 and TRBJ2-5; a weak D match, TRBD2 (5 bases). Germline V gene lookup returns CDR1 SGHTA and CDR2 FQGTGA. Trimming shortened V by 1 base and J by 2 bases, and 11 bases separated the two germline ends. The CDR3 has 15 amino acids. The CDR3: CASSLSGGSQETQYF. In nucleotides, the CDR3 is TGTGCCAGCAGCTTAAGCGGAGGCAGTCAAGAGACCCAGTACTTC. Filled out from reference TRBV7-3 and TRBJ2-5, the complete variable domain reads GAGVSQTPSNKVTEKGKYVELRCDPISGHTALYWYRQSLGQGPEFLIYFQGTGAADDSGLPNDRFFAVRPEGSVSTLKIQRTERGDSAVYLCASSLSGGSQETQYFGPGTRLLVL.

V is TRBV11-2 and J is TRBJ2-7; D is unclear. Germline lookup yields CDR1 SGHAT and CDR2 FQNNGV. V gave up 3 bases and J gave up 2 bases, with 8 bases separating them. This CDR3 has 13 amino acids. The CDR3 protein is CASSLLRTYEQYV. CDR3 in DNA: TGTGCCAGCAGCTTGTTGCGGACCTACGAGCAGTACGTC.

DNA of the CDR3: TGTGCCAGCAGTTCTTTAGCGGGAGGGGGAGACAATGAGCAGTTCTTC. Its protein product is CASSSLAGGGDNEQFF. The rearrangement links TRBV6-5 to TRBJ2-1, with 11 bases matching TRBD2. The germline CDR1 and CDR2 sequences are MNHEY and SVGAGI. The J segment lost 5 bases and the V segment lost 4 bases, leaving 7 bases of the junction unmatched. This CDR3 has 16 residues.

This rearrangement joins TRBV27 to TRBJ2-4; 12 nucleotides agree with TRBD2. CDR3 length equals 20 residues. Germline V gene sequence: CDR1 MNHEY, CDR2 SMNVEV (reference sequence). With 6 bases clipped from V and 0 bases from J, the junction kept 15 bases outside the gene matches. The CDR3 DNA reads TGTGCCAGCAGCCCCCCTCGGACTAGCGGGATACCCCCAGCCAAAAACATTCAGTACTTC. Amino acids: CASSPPRTSGIPPAKNIQYF.